This is a list of T cell receptor beta chains from one sample in a study of blood T cell repertoires in COVID-19. Measured with immunoSEQ multiplex PCR; TCRdb has only the in-frame clones, and not every one. This sample has roughly 68,000 clones, with roughly 83% found just once. The sequenced sample was peripheral blood. The source of these receptors is an elderly woman with acute or convalescent COVID-19. The CDR3 runs from the conserved cysteine through the conserved F or W. A D gene is named only where the DNA matches it firmly. Where a row states a size, it is once, few, many or the class of an expanded clone; other rows omit it.

clone size	D gene	V gene	J gene	CDR3 DNA	CDR3 protein
-	-	TRBV5-6	TRBJ1-5	TGTGCCAGCAGCTTGTATAGGGGGACAAGCAATCAGCCCCAGCATTTT	CASSLYRGTSNQPQHF
-	-	TRBV19	TRBJ2-2	TGTGCCAGTAGTATTTTCCAGGCGAACACCGGGGAGCTGTTTTTT	CASSIFQANTGELFF
-	-	TRBV30	TRBJ1-2	TGTGCCTCCAATCAGGGGAACTATGGCTACACCTTC	CASNQGNYGYTF
-	TRBD1	TRBV9	TRBJ1-6	TGTGCCAGCAGCAAACAGGGGGCGGATTCACCCCTCCACTTT	CASSKQGADSPLHF
-	-	TRBV30	TRBJ2-7	TGTGCCTGGAGTGTAATCGGCAGGGTTTCAACCCTCTCCTACGAGCAGTACTTC	CAWSVIGRVSTLSYEQYF
-	-	TRBV19	TRBJ2-7	TGTGCCACCGGAGAATCCTACGAGCAGTACTTC	CATGESYEQYF
-	TRBD2	TRBV5-1	TRBJ2-5	TGCGCCAGCAGTTCTGGAGGACTAGCAGAGACCCAGTACTTC	CASSSGGLAETQYF
-	-	TRBV19	TRBJ1-1	TGTGCCAGTAAGGAGCAGGGCCTTTTGAACACTGAAGCTTTCTTT	CASKEQGLLNTEAFF
-	-	TRBV5-1	TRBJ2-5	TGCGCCAGCAGCTTTCGGGTGGCAGAGACCCAGTACTTC	CASSFRVAETQYF
-	-	TRBV7-3	TRBJ1-1	TGTGCCAGCAGCCAACTTGCGAACACTGAAGCTTTCTTT	CASSQLANTEAFF
medium-sized	-	TRBV27	TRBJ1-2	TGTGCCAGCAAGTCAGAGGGCAGGAACCATGGCTACACCTTC	CASKSEGRNHGYTF
-	-	TRBV12-3/TRBV12-4	TRBJ1-6	TGTGCCAGCAGTTTACAGGCCCAACAGGCCCTCCACTTT	CASSLQAQQALHF
-	-	TRBV19	TRBJ1-2	TGTGCCAGTAGTCTAGGTCTTAACTATGGCTACACCTTC	CASSLGLNYGYTF
-	TRBD1	TRBV27	TRBJ1-2	TGTGCCAGCAGCATCGGAGGGGGCGCGTTTGGCTACACCTTC	CASSIGGGAFGYTF
once	-	TRBV10-3	TRBJ2-7	TGTGCCATCAGTGACGGAGGGGGGGAATACGAGCAGTACTTC	CAISDGGGEYEQYF
once	-	TRBV5-5	TRBJ1-1	TGTGCCAGCAGCTTTCGGGGAGCGAACACTGAAGCTTTCTTT	CASSFRGANTEAFF
-	-	TRBV6-5	TRBJ1-1	TGTGCCAGCACTCTAAGAGGGGGAACCACTGAAGCTTTCTTT	CASTLRGGTTEAFF
-	TRBD2	TRBV10-3	TRBJ2-2	TGTGCCATCGGAGGAGCGGGAGGTCCCGGGGAGCTGTTTTTT	CAIGGAGGPGELFF
-	TRBD2	TRBV11-2	TRBJ2-3	TGTGCCAGCAGCTTAGGCGGGGGGGCCACAGATACGCAGTATTTT	CASSLGGGATDTQYF
-	TRBD1	TRBV4-1	TRBJ1-1	TGCGCCAGCAGCCAAGAAGGCAGGGGGTGGGCTGAAGCTTTCTTT	CASSQEGRGWAEAFF
-	TRBD1	TRBV19	TRBJ2-7	TGTGCCAGTAGTCTTCCCCCCGGGACAGGGAAGTTCGAGCAGTACTTC	CASSLPPGTGKFEQYF
once	TRBD1	TRBV24-1	TRBJ2-3	TGTGCCACCAGTGTGGACAGGGTGGGAGATACGCAGTATTTT	CATSVDRVGDTQYF
-	-	TRBV5-1	TRBJ1-1	TGCGCCAGCAGCCAGGGTTCTGTTGAAGCTTTCTTT	CASSQGSVEAFF
-	TRBD2	TRBV5-1	TRBJ2-2	TGCGCCAGCAGCTTGGGTCGGGGACTAGCGGGGACCGGGGAGCTGTTTTTT	CASSLGRGLAGTGELFF
few	TRBD1	TRBV5-6	TRBJ1-5	TGTGCCAGCAGCTTGGGGACAGGACTCAATCAGCCCCAGCATTTT	CASSLGTGLNQPQHF
-	TRBD1	TRBV6-1	TRBJ1-5	TGTGCCAGCAGTGAAAACAGGGGCCCTAATCAGCCCCAGCATTTT	CASSENRGPNQPQHF
-	-	TRBV24-1	TRBJ1-2	TGTGCCACCAGTGACTCAACATTTGCTGGCTACACCTTC	CATSDSTFAGYTF
-	TRBD1	TRBV19	TRBJ2-1	TGTGCCAGTAGCCCTGGGACAGCCGATATTAATGAGCAGTTCTTC	CASSPGTADINEQFF
-	-	TRBV18	TRBJ2-2	TGTGCCAGCTCACCCCGCCAGGGTACCGGGGAGCTGTTTTTT	CASSPRQGTGELFF
-	-	TRBV9	TRBJ2-2	TGTGCCAGCAGTGTTAGATCAGGGATAGACACCGGGGAGCTGTTTTTT	CASSVRSGIDTGELFF
-	-	TRBV7-9	TRBJ1-1	TGTGCCAGCAGCTTAGGCAGGGGCAACACTGAAGCTTTCTTT	CASSLGRGNTEAFF
-	TRBD1	TRBV5-1	TRBJ2-1	TGCGCCAGCAGCTCTCGGACAGGCTCCTACAATGAGCAGTTCTTC	CASSSRTGSYNEQFF
-	-	TRBV30	TRBJ2-2	TGTGCCTGGAGTCCCAAGGGGGGGGCCCGGACCGGGGAGCTGTTTTTT	CAWSPKGGARTGELFF
-	-	TRBV6-2/TRBV6-3	TRBJ2-3	TGTGCCAGCAGTTGGACGGACAGGCAGTATTTT	CASSWTDRQYF
-	-	TRBV9	TRBJ1-3	TGTGCCAGCGGCAGGGGAGATGGAAACACCATATATTTT	CASGRGDGNTIYF
-	-	TRBV19	TRBJ2-7	TGTGCCAGTAGCCCCAGGGCCCCCTACGAGCAGTACTTC	CASSPRAPYEQYF
-	TRBD1	TRBV15	TRBJ1-2	TGTGCCACCAGCAACGACAGGGTTTTAGGAGTTAGCGGCTACACCTTC	CATSNDRVLGVSGYTF
-	-	TRBV10-1	TRBJ2-7	TGCGCCAGCAGTGCTACGGGACTCTCCTACGAGCAGTACTTC	CASSATGLSYEQYF
-	-	TRBV19	TRBJ1-1	TGTGCCAGTAGTACCGACAGGAACACTGAAGCTTTCTTT	CASSTDRNTEAFF
once	-	TRBV12-3/TRBV12-4	TRBJ1-1	TGTGCCAGCAGTAGGGGGATCGGTGAAGCTTTCTTT	CASSRGIGEAFF
-	-	TRBV19	TRBJ2-1	TGTGCCAGTAGGGGACTGAGCTCCTACAATGAGCAGTTCTTC	CASRGLSSYNEQFF
-	TRBD2	TRBV10-3	TRBJ2-3	TGTGCCATCACCTCGGGACTAGCGGGAACCACAGATACGCAGTATTTT	CAITSGLAGTTDTQYF
-	TRBD1	TRBV5-4	TRBJ1-1	TGTGCCAGCAGCCAAAGCCTGACAGGGGGCTCTGAAGCTTTCTTT	CASSQSLTGGSEAFF
-	-	TRBV9	TRBJ1-2	TGTGCCAGCAGCGGCCCGACAGCTAACTATGGCTACACCTTC	CASSGPTANYGYTF
-	TRBD1	TRBV10-3	TRBJ1-1	TGTGCCATCAGTGACGGACAGGCTAACACTGAAGCTTTCTTT	CAISDGQANTEAFF
-	TRBD2	TRBV7-3	TRBJ2-1	TGTGCCAGCAGCTCCACTAGCGGGAGGAATGAGCAGTTCTTC	CASSSTSGRNEQFF
-	-	TRBV5-1	TRBJ1-5	TGCGCCAGCAGCTTGGCCGTCGGGGACAATCAGCCCCAGCATTTT	CASSLAVGDNQPQHF
-	-	TRBV5-4	TRBJ2-3	TGTGCCAGCAGCTCGCCCCTCAGGGGTGCAGATACGCAGTATTTT	CASSSPLRGADTQYF
-	-	TRBV5-4	TRBJ1-1	TGTGCCAGCAGCTCACCAGGGAAAAACACTGAAGCTTTCTTT	CASSSPGKNTEAFF
-	TRBD1	TRBV6-1	TRBJ2-5	TGTGCCAGCAGTGAAGGGACAGGGCAAGAGACCCAGTACTTC	CASSEGTGQETQYF
-	TRBD1	TRBV3-1/TRBV3-2	TRBJ2-7	TGTGCCAGCAGCCCGACAGGGGGTCCCTACGAGCAGTACTTC	CASSPTGGPYEQYF
-	-	TRBV25-1	TRBJ1-2	TGTGCCAGCAGTAACTTGCTTTCTAACTATGGCTACACCTTC	CASSNLLSNYGYTF
-	-	TRBV11-2	TRBJ1-1	TGTGCCAGCAGCACGTGGGACACGGCTTTCTTT	CASSTWDTAFF
once	TRBD1	TRBV19	TRBJ1-1	TGTGCCAGTAGTACACAGGGGATGGGGACTCCAGACACTGAAGCTTTCTTT	CASSTQGMGTPDTEAFF
once	-	TRBV5-1	TRBJ2-2	TGCGCCAGCAGCTTCCGACAGGAAAACACCGGGGAGCTGTTTTTT	CASSFRQENTGELFF
-	-	TRBV5-4	TRBJ2-7	TGTGCCAGCAGCCTCGAACCTCGGTCCTACGAGCAGTACTTC	CASSLEPRSYEQYF
-	TRBD2	TRBV18	TRBJ2-5	TGTGCCAGCTCACCACGAACTAGCGGGGGGGCAACTCAAGAGACCCAGTACTTC	CASSPRTSGGATQETQYF